This TCR beta chain was profiled in a study of blood T cell repertoires in COVID-19. Clones were sequenced by immunoSEQ multiplex PCR, and TCRdb holds only the in-frame ones, with some missing. The sample records about 150,000 clones, roughly 90% being singletons. V lost 4 bases, J lost 0 bases, and 7 bases lay in between. Germline V gene data show CDR1 as SGHDN and CDR2 as FVKESK. The CDR3 consists of 14 residues. This clone was observed a handful of times. This clonotype was sampled from a man aged 55 to 69 with acute or convalescent COVID-19. The J gene is TRBJ1-5, the V gene TRBV14, with unresolved D. The specimen was peripheral blood. The CDR3 DNA reads as TGTGCCAGCAGCCCCCTAAATAGCAATCAGCCCCAGCATTTT. Translating gives CASSPLNSNQPQHF.